Presented here are 10 T cell receptor beta chains from one specimen sequenced in a study of blood T cell repertoires in COVID-19. Some clones are missing from TCRdb's copy, which holds only in-frame ones; the method was immunoSEQ multiplex PCR. Of 150,000 to 200,000 clones in the sample, roughly 78% are singletons; the top ten hold about 3%. The source material was peripheral blood. These receptors originate from a woman older than 75 with active or convalescent COVID-19.

The chain carries TRBV24-1 and TRBJ2-3, with 12 nucleotides matching TRBD2. CDR1 is KGHDR, CDR2 SFDVKD, per germline. The CDR3 length is 17 residues. V lost 9 bases to trimming and J lost 5 bases; unmatched junction nucleotides: 14. The CDR3 bases are TGTGCCACCCGGGGGTCGGCTAGCGGGGGGGCCCGAGATACGCAGTATTTT. Encoded protein: CATRGSASGGARDTQYF.

This chain uses TRBV6-2 or TRBV6-3 with TRBJ2-7, with 10 bases fitting TRBD2. The CDR3 is 15 amino acids. Germline V CDR1 and CDR2: MNHEY, SVGEGT. The V segment lost 2 bases and the J segment 2 bases; nucleotides outside the gene matches: 3. The CDR3: CASSYVAGGTYEQYF. CDR3 in DNA: TGTGCCAGCAGTTACGTAGCGGGGGGAACCTACGAGCAGTACTTC.

This rearrangement joins TRBV4-1 to TRBJ1-3, with a tentative D call TRBD1 (5 bases). The CDR3 contains 18 residues. V was shortened by 1 base and J by 5 bases, with 21 bases between the two germline ends. CDR1 is MGHRA and CDR2 is YSYEKL in the germline V gene. The CDR3 DNA is TGCGCCAGCAGCCAAGGTCCTGGCCGGGGGGGTCTTAGAAACACCATATATTTT. It codes for CASSQGPGRGGLRNTIYF.

The gene calls are TRBV5-1 and TRBJ1-1; D perhaps matches TRBD1 (5 bases). The CDR3 sequence is 15 residues long. Germline CDR1 reads SGHRS; CDR2 reads YFSETQ. V gave up 1 base and J gave up 1 base, with 11 bases separating them. The DNA of the CDR3 is TGCGCCAGCAGCTTGTCGACAGCGCCGAACACTGAAGCTTTCTTT. It specifies CASSLSTAPNTEAFF. Variable domain in full (rest from reference TRBV5-1 and TRBJ1-1): KAGVTQTPRYLIKTRGQQVTLSCSPISGHRSVSWYQQTPGQGLQFLFEYFSETQRNKGNFPGRFSGRQFSNSRSEMNVSTLELGDSALYLCASSLSTAPNTEAFFGQGTRLTVV.

Comment on this clone: Other DNA sequences in this sample translate to the same CDR3. CDR3 nucleotide sequence: TGCGCCAGCAGCTTGGACAGAAGCTCTGGAAACACCATATATTTT. Its protein is CASSLDRSSGNTIYF. The chain couples TRBV5-1 to TRBJ1-3; D is unresolved. V dropped 0 bases and J dropped 0 bases, with 7 bases sitting between them. The CDR3 contains 15 residues. Germline-derived CDR1 and CDR2 are SGHRS and YFSETQ.

This clone was seen ten or more times. The DNA of the CDR3 is TGTGCCAGCAGCCAAGTCGCTAGCGGTTCCCCTTATACGCAGTATTTT. Amino acid sequence: CASSQVASGSPYTQYF. The J gene is TRBJ2-3, the V gene TRBV3-1 (or the pseudogene TRBV3-2); 7 nucleotides match TRBD2. The CDR3 is made up of 16 amino acids. Germline CDR1 LGHDT, CDR2 YNNKEL (reference sequence). With V trimmed by 1 base and J by 7 bases, 11 bases remained unmatched.

As to this clone: Other DNA variants within this sample encode the same CDR3. The chain couples TRBV5-1 to TRBJ1-3; no clear D. This CDR3 is 14 amino acids long. Trimming took 0 bases from V and 2 from J, leaving 6 bases between them. Germline CDR1 and CDR2: SGHRS and YFSETQ. The CDR3, as DNA: TGCGCCAGCAGCTTGGGGGAGGCTGGAAACACCATATATTTT. Translating it yields CASSLGEAGNTIYF.

In regard to this clone: At one end, the junction sequence differs from germline, possibly due to a read error. This rearrangement joins TRBV30 to TRBJ1-6; D perhaps matches TRBD1 (5 bases). CDR1 GTSNPN and CDR2 SVGIG come from the germline V gene (reference sequence). CDR3 length: 11 amino acids. CDR3 loop: CAWSVQAEVNF. In DNA form, the CDR3 reads TGTGCCTGGAGTGTACAGGCGGAAGTTAATTTT.

The rearrangement links TRBV5-5 to TRBJ2-7; the D is unclear. CDR1 is SGHKS, CDR2 YYEKEE, per germline (reference sequence). V shed 3 bases and J shed 6 bases, with 16 bases lying between them. The CDR3 is 14 amino acids. CDR3 residues: CASSSQSSSGEQYF. DNA for the CDR3: TGTGCCAGCAGCTCCCAGAGTTCGTCGGGCGAGCAGTACTTC.

The chain joins TRBV6-2 or TRBV6-3 to TRBJ2-5; 7 nucleotides match TRBD1. The junction had 7 bases not matched to a gene; V was cut back by 0 bases and J by 9 bases. CDR1 and CDR2 from the germline V gene are MNHEY and SVGEGT. The CDR3 contains 14 residues. The DNA of the CDR3 is TGTGCCAGCAGTTACTCGGGGACAGTCGGGTCCCAGTACTTC. Protein sequence: CASSYSGTVGSQYF.